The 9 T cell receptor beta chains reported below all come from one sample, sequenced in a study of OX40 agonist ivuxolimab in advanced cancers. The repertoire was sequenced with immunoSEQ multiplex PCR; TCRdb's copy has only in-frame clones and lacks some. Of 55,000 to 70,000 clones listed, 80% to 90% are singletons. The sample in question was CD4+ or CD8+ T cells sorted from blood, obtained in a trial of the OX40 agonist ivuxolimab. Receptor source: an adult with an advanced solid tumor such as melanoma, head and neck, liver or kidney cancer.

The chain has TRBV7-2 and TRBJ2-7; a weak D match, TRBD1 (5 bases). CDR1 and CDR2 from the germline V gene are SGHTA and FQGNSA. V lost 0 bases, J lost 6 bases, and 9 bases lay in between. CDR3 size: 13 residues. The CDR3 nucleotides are TGTGCCAGCAGCTTAGCGCAGGGCGGCGAGCAGTACTTC. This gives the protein CASSLAQGGEQYF.

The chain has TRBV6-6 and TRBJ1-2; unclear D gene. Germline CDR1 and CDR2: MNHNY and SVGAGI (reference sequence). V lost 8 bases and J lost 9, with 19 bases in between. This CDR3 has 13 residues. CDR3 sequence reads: CASYSGRSMSYTF. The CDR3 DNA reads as TGTGCCAGCTACTCTGGCAGGTCGATGAGCTACACCTTC.

The CDR3 DNA reads TGTGCCAGCAGCCCGCCGGGACAGGTGACGGGCGGCTACACCTTC. Translated, it gives CASSPPGQVTGGYTF. This chain links TRBV7-8 with TRBJ1-2; 8 bases line up with TRBD1. The germline V gene encodes CDR1 SGHVS and CDR2 FQNEAQ. The V gene end was trimmed by 5 bases and the J gene end by 8 bases; junction bases not matched to a gene: 13. This CDR3 comprises 15 residues. Looking up the rest from reference TRBV7-8 and TRBJ1-2 gives the full variable domain: GAGVSQSPRYKVAKRGQDVALRCDPISGHVSLFWYQQALGQGPEFLTYFQNEAQLDKSGLPSDRFFAERPEGSVSTLKIQRTQQEDSAVYLCASSPPGQVTGGYTFGSGTRLTVV.

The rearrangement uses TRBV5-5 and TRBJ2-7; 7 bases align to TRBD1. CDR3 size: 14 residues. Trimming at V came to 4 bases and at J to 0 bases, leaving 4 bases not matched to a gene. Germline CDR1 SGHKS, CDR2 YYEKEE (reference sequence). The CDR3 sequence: CASSRDSSSYEQYF. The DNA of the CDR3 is TGTGCCAGCAGCCGGGACAGTAGCTCCTACGAGCAGTACTTC.

CDR3 sequence: CASSIRTGARDSPLHF. DNA of the CDR3: TGTGCCAGTAGTATCAGGACAGGGGCTAGGGATTCACCCCTCCACTTT. V is TRBV19 and J is TRBJ1-6, with 9 bases identical to TRBD1. V was pared by 3 bases and J by 8 bases, with 8 bases of the junction left unmatched. This CDR3 is 16 amino acids long. Germline CDR1 and CDR2: LNHDA and SQIVND (reference sequence).

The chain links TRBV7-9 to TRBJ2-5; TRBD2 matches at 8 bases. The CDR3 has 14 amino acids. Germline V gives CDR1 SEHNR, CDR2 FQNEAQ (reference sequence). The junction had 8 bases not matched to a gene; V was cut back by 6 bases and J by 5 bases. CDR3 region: CASSSGGATETQYF. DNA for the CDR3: TGTGCCAGCAGTTCCGGGGGGGCCACGGAGACCCAGTACTTC.

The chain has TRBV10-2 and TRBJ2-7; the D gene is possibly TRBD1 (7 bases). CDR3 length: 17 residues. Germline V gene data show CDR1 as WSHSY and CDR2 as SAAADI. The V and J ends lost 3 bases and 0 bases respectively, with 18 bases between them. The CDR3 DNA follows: TGCGCCAGCAGTGACCGAGACAGGGCCGGGGGCTCCTACGAGCAGTACTTC. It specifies CASSDRDRAGGSYEQYF.

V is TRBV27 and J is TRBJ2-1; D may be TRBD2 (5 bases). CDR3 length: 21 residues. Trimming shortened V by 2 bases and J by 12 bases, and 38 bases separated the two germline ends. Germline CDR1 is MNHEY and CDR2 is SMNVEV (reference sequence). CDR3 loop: CASSLSLAKGFAVSRTQGQFF. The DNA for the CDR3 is TGTGCCAGCAGTTTAAGTCTAGCAAAGGGATTTGCGGTATCCCGCACTCAAGGGCAGTTCTTC.

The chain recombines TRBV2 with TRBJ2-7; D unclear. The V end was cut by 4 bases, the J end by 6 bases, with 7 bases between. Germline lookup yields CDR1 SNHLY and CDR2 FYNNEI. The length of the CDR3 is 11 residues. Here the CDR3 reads CASSVIREQYF. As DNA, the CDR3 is TGTGCCAGCAGTGTGATCCGCGAGCAGTACTTC.